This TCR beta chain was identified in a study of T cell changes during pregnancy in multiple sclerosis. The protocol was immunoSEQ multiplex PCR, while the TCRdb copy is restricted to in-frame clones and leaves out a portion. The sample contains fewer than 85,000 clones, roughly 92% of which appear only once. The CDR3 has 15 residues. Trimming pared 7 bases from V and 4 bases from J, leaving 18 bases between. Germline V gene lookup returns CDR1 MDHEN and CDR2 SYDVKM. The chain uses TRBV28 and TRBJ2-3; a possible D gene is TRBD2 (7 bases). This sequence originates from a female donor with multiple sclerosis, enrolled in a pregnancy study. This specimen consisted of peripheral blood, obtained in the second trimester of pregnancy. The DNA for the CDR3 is TGTGCCAGCAAGGGGAGGGCGGGGGCCCCAGATACGCAGTATTTT. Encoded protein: CASKGRAGAPDTQYF.